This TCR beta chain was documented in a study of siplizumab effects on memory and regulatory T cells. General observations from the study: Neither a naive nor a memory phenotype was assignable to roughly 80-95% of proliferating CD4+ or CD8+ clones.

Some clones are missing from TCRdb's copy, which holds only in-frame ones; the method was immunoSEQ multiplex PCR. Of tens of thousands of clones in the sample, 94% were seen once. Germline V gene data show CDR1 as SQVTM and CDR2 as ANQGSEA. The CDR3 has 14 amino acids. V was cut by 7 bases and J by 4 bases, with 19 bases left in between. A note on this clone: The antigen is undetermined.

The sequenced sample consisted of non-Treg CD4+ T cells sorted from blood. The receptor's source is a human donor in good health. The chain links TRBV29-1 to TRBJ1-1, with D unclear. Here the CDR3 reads CSALKALRTTEAFF. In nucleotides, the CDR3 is TGCAGCGCTCTGAAGGCCCTACGGACCACTGAAGCTTTCTTT.